The 25 T cell receptor beta chains reported below all come from one sample, sequenced in a study of blood T cell repertoires in COVID-19. The table came from immunoSEQ multiplex PCR; TCRdb's copy has only in-frame clones and leaves some out. The sample has around 95,000 clones, over 75% seen once; the top ten hold around 5.1%. Sample: peripheral blood. Source of these receptors: a man aged 45-65 years with acute or convalescent COVID-19.

This clone was recorded a few times. The V and J genes are TRBV7-9 and TRBJ1-2, with D possibly TRBD1 on 5 matching bases. The germline V gene has CDR1 SEHNR and CDR2 FQNEAQ (reference sequence). V was clipped by 5 bases and J by 4 bases, with 14 bases between them. The CDR3 totals 14 residues. The CDR3 nucleotides read TGTGCCAGCAGCCCCGGGGGAGGGTCCTATGGCTACACCTTC. This codes for CASSPGGGSYGYTF.

This chain joins TRBV7-2 and TRBJ2-1, with D perhaps matching TRBD2 (7 bases). V was clipped by 0 bases and J by 2 bases, with 17 bases between them. CDR3 length equals 18 residues. Per the germline V gene, CDR1 is SGHTA and CDR2 is FQGNSA. The CDR3 coding sequence is TGTGCCAGCAGCTTAGCGCTTGGAGGGAGGGGGACCTACAATGAGCAGTTCTTC. Protein product: CASSLALGGRGTYNEQFF. The full variable domain, in which reference TRBV7-2 and TRBJ2-1 provide the parts outside the CDR3, is GAGVSQSPSNKVTEKGKDVELRCDPISGHTALYWYRQSLGQGLEFLIYFQGNSAPDKSGLPSDRFSAERTGGSVSTLTIQRTQQEDSAVYLCASSLALGGRGTYNEQFFGPGTRLTVL.

V usage is TRBV27 and J usage is TRBJ2-4, with TRBD2 matching over 7 bases. Germline-derived CDR1 and CDR2 are MNHEY and SMNVEV (reference sequence). With 7 bases clipped from V and 7 bases from J, the junction kept 4 bases outside the gene matches. The CDR3 runs to 12 residues. The CDR3 loop reads CASTGGGNIQYF. The CDR3 DNA is TGTGCCAGCACTGGGGGGGGGAACATTCAGTACTTC.

This chain joins TRBV19 and TRBJ2-7; 13 bases agree with TRBD2. V was clipped by 3 bases and J by 4 bases; unmatched bases: 3. Germline CDR1 is LNHDA and CDR2 is SQIVND (reference sequence). The CDR3 runs to 15 residues. The CDR3 DNA reads as TGTGCCAGTAGTATGACTAGCGGGAGGTGGTACGAGCAGTACTTC. This encodes CASSMTSGRWYEQYF.

In its sample, this clone was seen once. The rearrangement uses TRBV19 and TRBJ2-7, with TRBD2 matching over 8 bases. Germline trimming cut 3 bases from V and 0 bases from J; bases unmatched to any gene: 4. This CDR3 spans 15 amino acids. Looked up from germline, CDR1 is LNHDA and CDR2 is SQIVND (reference sequence). CDR3 sequence: CASSIGGTSSYEQYF. The DNA of the CDR3 is TGTGCCAGTAGTATCGGCGGGACTAGCTCCTACGAGCAGTACTTC.

CDR3 in DNA: TGCGCCAGCAGCCGAACCGGGACAGGGGCGTACGAGCAGTACTTC. Its protein is CASSRTGTGAYEQYF. The chain carries TRBV4-3 and TRBJ2-7, with 10 positions matching TRBD1. CDR3 length equals 15 residues. The V gene's germline CDR1 is LGHNA and CDR2 YSLEER. V lost 4 bases, J lost 4 bases, and 7 bases stayed unmatched.

This chain uses TRBV6-5 with TRBJ1-3, with a possible D match to TRBD1 (5 bases). CDR1 MNHEY and CDR2 SVGAGI come from the germline V gene. The V gene lost 2 bases and the J gene lost 0 bases, with 11 bases spanning the gap. The CDR3 consists of 16 residues. In DNA form, the CDR3 reads TGTGCCAGCAGTTACGGGGCCAGCGTCTCTGGAAACACCATATATTTT. Translated, it gives CASSYGASVSGNTIYF.

This chain joins TRBV19 and TRBJ1-1, with TRBD1 matching over 8 bases. This CDR3 is 13 amino acids long. Losses at the gene ends were 6 bases for V and 2 bases for J; bases not matched to a gene: 2. Germline V lookup: CDR1 LNHDA, CDR2 SQIVND (reference sequence). In DNA, the CDR3 is TGTGCCAGTAGGACAGGGGTTAACACTGAAGCTTTCTTT. Encoded protein: CASRTGVNTEAFF.

This chain joins TRBV4-1 and TRBJ1-2, with 9 positions matching TRBD1. V dropped 7 bases and J dropped 8; count of bases not matched to a gene: 11. This CDR3 region has 14 residues. Germline CDR1 and CDR2: MGHRA and YSYEKL. CDR3 sequence reads: CASTLDRGRRGYTF. The CDR3 DNA reads TGCGCCAGCACCCTGGACAGGGGAAGGAGGGGCTACACCTTC.

CDR3 coding DNA: TGTGCCAGTAGTTTTGGACAGGCCAACTATGGCTACACCTTC. It specifies CASSFGQANYGYTF. This rearrangement joins TRBV19 to TRBJ1-2; TRBD1 matches 7 bases. The CDR3 has 14 amino acids. With V trimmed by 5 bases and J by 2 bases, 5 bases remained unmatched. Germline V gene sequence: CDR1 LNHDA, CDR2 SQIVND (reference sequence).

J is TRBJ1-5 and V is TRBV19; TRBD1 matches 8 bases. CDR1 and CDR2 (germline): LNHDA, SQIVND (reference sequence). This CDR3 region has 13 residues. Trimming cost V 4 bases and J 6 bases; bases outside gene matches: 2. The CDR3 reads CASSNRGFQPQHF. CDR3 sequence (DNA): TGTGCCAGTAGTAACAGGGGGTTTCAGCCCCAGCATTTT.

The chain is built from TRBV24-1 and TRBJ2-1; 14 bases are shared with TRBD2. The V gene end was trimmed by 3 bases and the J gene end by 9 bases; junction bases not matched to a gene: 6. The CDR3 runs 16 residues. Germline lookup yields CDR1 KGHDR and CDR2 SFDVKD. The CDR3: CATSDPGTSGSGEQFF. CDR3 coding DNA: TGTGCCACCAGTGATCCCGGGACTAGCGGGAGCGGTGAGCAGTTCTTC.

This clone was picked up a small number of times. The V call is TRBV4-3, the J call TRBJ2-1, with D maybe TRBD1 (6 bases). This CDR3 region has 16 residues. V was shortened by 2 bases and J by 8 bases, with 19 bases between the two germline ends. Per germline, CDR1 LGHNA and CDR2 YSLEER. For the CDR3, the DNA is TGCGCCAGCAGCCAATCCGACAGGTGGGGGATCCATGAGCAGTTCTTC. Translating it yields CASSQSDRWGIHEQFF.

V is TRBV24-1 and J is TRBJ2-5; 9 positions match TRBD1. The CDR3 is made up of 19 amino acids. Germline-derived CDR1 and CDR2 are KGHDR and SFDVKD. Losses at the gene ends were 3 bases for V and 5 bases for J; bases not matched to a gene: 18. CDR3 DNA: TGTGCCACCAGTGATGGGACAGGGAGAGGGGTGGCCCATCCGGAGACCCAGTACTTC. It is translated as CATSDGTGRGVAHPETQYF.

The rearrangement uses TRBV19 and TRBJ2-1; 7 bases map to TRBD2. Germline CDR1 LNHDA, CDR2 SQIVND (reference sequence). V lost 8 bases, J lost 4 bases, and 8 bases stayed unmatched. The CDR3 is 14 residues long. The CDR3 coding sequence is TGTGCCAGTGGGCCTAGCGGAGGGTACAATGAGCAGTTCTTC. Translation: CASGPSGGYNEQFF.

J is TRBJ2-1 and V is TRBV5-6; the match to TRBD2 covers 8 bases. Germline V gene sequence: CDR1 SGHDT, CDR2 YYEEEE. V lost 4 bases and J lost 9; bases outside the gene matches: 12. The CDR3 is 15 residues long. This chain's CDR3 is CASSPGTSVIREQFF. For the CDR3, the DNA is TGTGCCAGCAGCCCCGGGACTAGTGTCATCCGTGAGCAGTTCTTC.

The chain links TRBV27 to TRBJ2-1; TRBD2 aligns across 10 bases. Germline assignment: CDR1 MNHEY and CDR2 SMNVEV (reference sequence). V trimming: 7 bases; J trimming: 0 bases; junction bases outside the gene matches: 12. The CDR3 runs 18 residues. The CDR3 nucleotides are TGTGCCAGCACCAACCGGACTAGCGGTTTCAGCTCCTACAATGAGCAGTTCTTC. Its translation: CASTNRTSGFSSYNEQFF.

The chain combines TRBV11-2 with TRBJ1-2; weak D call: TRBD1 (6 bases). Between the trimmed V and J ends, which lost 5 bases and 3 bases, there was a span of 13 bases. Germline loops: CDR1 SGHAT, CDR2 FQNNGV. This CDR3 has 14 amino acids. Here the CDR3 reads CASSPVTGYYGYTF. The CDR3 DNA is TGTGCCAGCAGCCCCGTTACAGGGTACTATGGCTACACCTTC.

As to this clone: At the DNA level, this CDR3 is encoded by other sequences in the same sample as well. CDR3 sequence reads: CASSSTGGGYGYTF. CDR3 nucleotide sequence: TGCGCCAGCAGCTCAACAGGGGGCGGCTATGGCTACACCTTC. The chain is built from TRBV5-1 and TRBJ1-2, with 9 bases aligning to TRBD1. V gave up 3 bases and J gave up 4 bases; unmatched junction bases: 4. This CDR3 is 14 amino acids long. Germline CDR1 reads SGHRS; CDR2 reads YFSETQ.

The CDR3 DNA reads as TGTGCCATCAGCGTTCAAGAGACCCAGTACTTC. Translating it yields CAISVQETQYF. V is TRBV10-3 and J is TRBJ2-5, with D unresolved. The germline gives CDR1 ENHRY, CDR2 SYGVKD. The CDR3 contains 11 residues. Trimming stripped 6 bases from V and 2 bases from J, with 4 bases between.

This rearrangement joins TRBV10-3 to TRBJ2-2, with TRBD2 identical over 11 bases. V gave up 6 bases and J gave up 3 bases; unmatched junction bases: 0. The CDR3 runs to 14 residues. Germline V CDR1 and CDR2: ENHRY, SYGVKD. The CDR3 here is CAIRLAGDTGELFF. CDR3 sequence (DNA): TGTGCCATCAGACTAGCGGGAGACACCGGGGAGCTGTTTTTT.

The rearrangement uses TRBV5-1 and TRBJ2-2; D may be TRBD1 (6 bases). The CDR3 has 15 amino acids. V lost 4 bases and J lost 3, with 13 bases in between. Germline V gene lookup returns CDR1 SGHRS and CDR2 YFSETQ. CDR3 residues: CASSPRAGDTGELFF. CDR3 sequence (DNA): TGCGCCAGCAGCCCCAGGGCAGGGGACACCGGGGAGCTGTTTTTT.

This chain connects TRBV9 to TRBJ2-3, with TRBD2 identical over 12 bases. The trim removed 0 bases at V and 6 bases at J, leaving 5 bases unmatched. This CDR3 has 16 residues. CDR1 and CDR2 from the germline V gene are SGDLS and YYNGEE. The CDR3 bases are TGTGCCAGCAGCGTAGTGGCTAGCGGGAGGGCCGATACGCAGTATTTT. Protein sequence: CASSVVASGRADTQYF.

In its sample, this clone was seen once. This chain joins TRBV7-9 and TRBJ2-7, with 9 bases identical to TRBD1. The CDR3 runs to 15 residues. Germline lookup yields CDR1 SEHNR and CDR2 FQNEAQ (reference sequence). With 0 bases clipped from V and 3 bases from J, the junction kept 3 bases outside the gene matches. CDR3 residues: CASSLAGTGFYEQYF. The CDR3 DNA reads TGTGCCAGCAGCTTAGCCGGGACAGGGTTCTACGAGCAGTACTTC.

V usage is TRBV29-1 and J usage is TRBJ2-1; the D gene is possibly TRBD2 (5 bases). This CDR3 has 14 amino acids. The V gene lost 2 bases and the J gene lost 1 base, with 9 bases spanning the gap. CDR1 SQVTM and CDR2 ANQGSEA come from the germline V gene. CDR3 loop: CSVERGVSYNEQFF. The CDR3 DNA sequence: TGCAGCGTTGAACGGGGAGTATCCTACAATGAGCAGTTCTTC.